Below, 24 T cell receptor beta chains from the same sample are listed, as sequenced in a study of blood T cell repertoires in COVID-19. The data were produced by immunoSEQ multiplex PCR, yet TCRdb's version contains in-frame clones alone and is incomplete. This sample yields about 68,000 clones, of which 70% to 90% are seen a single time; under 1.5% belongs to the top ten. The material sequenced was peripheral blood. The receptors originated from a woman aged 60 to 75 with acute or convalescent COVID-19.

This clone counts as medium-sized (0.01 to 0.1%). The chain employs TRBV6-4 and TRBJ2-2; 10 bases align to TRBD2. With 6 bases clipped from V and 1 base from J, the junction kept 5 bases outside the gene matches. The CDR3 is 16 residues long. CDR1 MRHNA and CDR2 SNTAGT come from the germline V gene. The CDR3 sequence: CASSRSSGRNTGELFF. Written as DNA, the CDR3 is TGTGCCAGCAGCCGATCTAGCGGGAGGAACACCGGGGAGCTGTTTTTT.

The chain recombines TRBV5-5 with TRBJ1-5; D is unclear. The length of the CDR3 is 14 residues. The germline gives CDR1 SGHKS, CDR2 YYEKEE (reference sequence). The germline V and J ends were trimmed by 0 bases and 2 bases, with 6 bases remaining between them. In nucleotides, the CDR3 is TGTGCCAGCAGCTTGGAAGTAGGCAATCAGCCCCAGCATTTT. This sequence encodes CASSLEVGNQPQHF. The variable domain in full, with the rest retrieved from reference TRBV5-5 and TRBJ1-5, is DAGVTQSPTHLIKTRGQQVTLRCSPISGHKSVSWYQQVLGQGPQFIFQYYEKEERGRGNFPDRFSARQFPNYSSELNVNALLLGDSALYLCASSLEVGNQPQHFGDGTRLSIL.

The chain uses TRBV10-3 and TRBJ2-7; 11 bases are shared with TRBD1. Germline V CDR1 and CDR2: ENHRY, SYGVKD. The length of the CDR3 is 14 residues. J was trimmed by 4 bases and V by 7 bases; bases with no gene match: 6. The CDR3 loop reads CAITKDRGPYEQYF. CDR3 nucleotides: TGTGCCATCACCAAGGACAGGGGGCCTTACGAGCAGTACTTC.

As DNA, the CDR3 is TGCGCCAGCAGCCCAAACACGCTAGCGCTCTCCTACGAGCAGTACTTC. This gives the protein CASSPNTLALSYEQYF. The chain has TRBV4-1 and TRBJ2-7; D possibly corresponds to TRBD2 (6 bases). Germline assignment: CDR1 MGHRA and CDR2 YSYEKL. CDR3 length: 16 residues. V lost 4 bases, J lost 0 bases, and 16 bases lay in between.

The CDR3 DNA reads TGTGCCATCAGTGCCCGACAGGGGGGGACTGAAGCTTTCTTT. This encodes CAISARQGGTEAFF. The chain links TRBV10-3 to TRBJ1-1; 9 nucleotides agree with TRBD1. CDR1 is ENHRY and CDR2 is SYGVKD in the germline V gene. The ends lost 4 bases at V and 5 bases at J; junction bases unmatched: 5. CDR3 size: 14 residues.

CDR3 coding DNA: TGTGCCAGCAGCGCAACCCCGGACAGGTTTTCCTACAATGAGCAGTTCTTC. It yields the protein CASSATPDRFSYNEQFF. The J gene is TRBJ2-1, the V gene TRBV7-8; 7 positions match TRBD1. Germline-derived CDR1 and CDR2 are SGHVS and FQNEAQ. The CDR3 runs 17 residues. With V trimmed by 5 bases and J by 1 base, 11 bases remained unmatched.

This chain connects TRBV11-2 to TRBJ2-7; 12 nucleotides match TRBD2. Trimming cost V 5 bases and J 0 bases; bases outside gene matches: 5. This CDR3 is 16 amino acids long. Germline CDR1 is SGHAT and CDR2 is FQNNGV. CDR3 residues: CASSLTSGGSSYEQYF. CDR3 DNA: TGTGCCAGCAGCCTGACTAGCGGGGGAAGCTCCTACGAGCAGTACTTC.

This chain connects TRBV2 to TRBJ1-1; D unclear. The V gene lost 7 bases and the J gene lost 1 base, with 19 bases spanning the gap. CDR1 SNHLY and CDR2 FYNNEI come from the germline V gene. The CDR3 loop spans 16 amino acids. The CDR3 region is CASTSEGARWNTEAFF. CDR3 nucleotides: TGTGCCAGCACGTCGGAGGGAGCAAGGTGGAACACTGAAGCTTTCTTT.

V is TRBV11-2 and J is TRBJ1-5, with 7 bases lining up with TRBD1. The germline gives CDR1 SGHAT, CDR2 FQNNGV. CDR3 size: 13 residues. V lost 4 bases, J lost 7 bases, and 4 bases stayed unmatched. The CDR3 coding sequence is TGTGCCAGCAGCTCTGACAGGGCCCAGCCCCAGCATTTT. This translates into CASSSDRAQPQHF.

The rearrangement joins TRBV28 to TRBJ1-5; 7 bases line up with TRBD1. Germline V lookup: CDR1 MDHEN, CDR2 SYDVKM. Losses at the gene ends were 5 bases for V and 0 bases for J; bases not matched to a gene: 4. The CDR3 loop spans 15 amino acids. This CDR3 reads CASSTGEYSNQPQHF. The CDR3 DNA follows: TGTGCCAGCAGTACAGGGGAATATAGCAATCAGCCCCAGCATTTT. The whole variable domain, remainder taken from reference TRBV28 and TRBJ1-5, is DVKVTQSSRYLVKRTGEKVFLECVQDMDHENMFWYRQDPGLGLRLIYFSYDVKMKEKGDIPEGYSVSREKKERFSLILESASTNQTSMYLCASSTGEYSNQPQHFGDGTRLSIL.

The chain couples TRBV30 to TRBJ1-1, with D unclear. CDR1 and CDR2 (germline): GTSNPN, SVGIG (reference sequence). Trimming took 2 bases from V and 1 from J, leaving 8 bases between them. This CDR3 is built from 13 residues. The CDR3 DNA is TGTGCCTGGAGTACAAGTCAGAACACTGAAGCTTTCTTT. Encoded protein: CAWSTSQNTEAFF.

The chain joins TRBV3-1 (or the pseudogene TRBV3-2) to TRBJ1-4; 10 nucleotides agree with TRBD1. The V gene end was trimmed by 4 bases and the J gene end by 3 bases; junction bases not matched to a gene: 5. Per germline, CDR1 LGHDT and CDR2 YNNKEL (reference sequence). The CDR3 covers 16 residues. The CDR3 spells CASSPTGGSANEKLFF. Here the CDR3 DNA reads TGTGCCAGCAGCCCGACAGGGGGCTCGGCTAATGAAAAACTGTTTTTT.

The V gene is TRBV30, the J gene TRBJ2-5, with a possible D match to TRBD2 (6 bases). Trimming removed 3 bases at V and 1 base at J, with 12 bases between. Germline V gives CDR1 GTSNPN, CDR2 SVGIG (reference sequence). The CDR3 is made up of 14 amino acids. This CDR3 is CAWRRGIIQETQYF. The CDR3 DNA sequence: TGTGCCTGGAGACGGGGGATAATCCAAGAGACCCAGTACTTC. Full variable domain (rest looked up from reference TRBV30 and TRBJ2-5): SQTIHQWPATLVQPVGSPLSLECTVEGTSNPNLYWYRQAAGRGLQLLFYSVGIGQISSEVPQNLSASRPQDRQFILSSKKLLLSDSGFYLCAWRRGIIQETQYFGPGTRLLVL.

This clone has only a few counts. This chain uses TRBV5-5 with TRBJ1-3; D uncertain. Germline lookup yields CDR1 SGHKS and CDR2 YYEKEE (reference sequence). With 2 bases removed from V and 4 bases from J, the gap between germline ends came to 19 bases. The CDR3 is 17 amino acids. DNA for the CDR3: TGTGCCAGCAGCTTCGGTCCCAGAGGTGATGGGGGAAACACCATATATTTT. This encodes CASSFGPRGDGGNTIYF.

The chain employs TRBV14 and TRBJ2-1; 10 bases are shared with TRBD1. This CDR3 spans 13 amino acids. Germline lookup yields CDR1 SGHDN and CDR2 FVKESK. The trim removed 3 bases at V and 14 bases at J, leaving 7 bases unmatched. The CDR3, as DNA: TGTGCCAGCAGCCAGCATCCGGGACAGGGGAAGTTCTTC. It is translated as CASSQHPGQGKFF. Supplemented by reference TRBV14 and TRBJ2-1, the full variable domain reads EAGVTQFPSHSVIEKGQTVTLRCDPISGHDNLYWYRRVMGKEIKFLLHFVKESKQDESGMPNNRFLAERTGGTYSTLKVQPAELEDSGVYFCASSQHPGQGKFFGPGTRLTVL.

The chain uses TRBV9 and TRBJ1-4, with 10 nucleotides matching TRBD1. The germline V gene encodes CDR1 SGDLS and CDR2 YYNGEE. This CDR3 contains 16 residues. The ends lost 0 bases at V and 4 bases at J; junction bases unmatched: 3. Here the CDR3 reads CASSVEGQGYNEKLFF. In DNA form, the CDR3 reads TGTGCCAGCAGCGTAGAGGGACAGGGGTATAATGAAAAACTGTTTTTT.

V and J are TRBV11-2 and TRBJ1-6; D gene ambiguous. V was trimmed by 1 base and J by 4 bases, leaving 5 bases between them. This CDR3 has 14 residues. CDR1 and CDR2 (germline): SGHAT, FQNNGV. The CDR3: CASSLAGYNSPLHF. The CDR3 DNA sequence: TGTGCCAGCAGCTTAGCAGGTTATAATTCACCCCTCCACTTT.

The chain joins TRBV19 to TRBJ2-7; 10 nucleotides agree with TRBD2. The V segment lost 8 bases and the J segment 4 bases; nucleotides outside the gene matches: 8. In germline, CDR1 is LNHDA, CDR2 SQIVND (reference sequence). The CDR3 runs 14 residues. The DNA of the CDR3 is TGTGCCAGTGGTGGACTAGCGGAACCGTACGAGCAGTACTTC. Translation gives CASGGLAEPYEQYF.

This rearrangement joins TRBV4-1 to TRBJ2-7, with D perhaps TRBD2 (5 bases). There are 15 residues in the CDR3. V dropped 8 bases and J dropped 6 bases, with 23 bases sitting between them. CDR1 is MGHRA and CDR2 is YSYEKL in the germline V gene. In DNA, the CDR3 is TGCGCCAGCCGCGGGTCGATGCCTCGAAAGAGCGAGCAGTACTTC. Translation gives CASRGSMPRKSEQYF.

This sequence joins TRBV29-1 and TRBJ2-2, with a tentative D call TRBD2 (6 bases). Germline lookup yields CDR1 SQVTM and CDR2 ANQGSEA. The CDR3 is 14 amino acids. V was pared by 0 bases and J by 7 bases, with 12 bases between. CDR3 in DNA: TGCAGCGTTGAAGATTTGCGGGGAGGCGGGGAGCTGTTTTTT. This encodes CSVEDLRGGGELFF.

Written as DNA, the CDR3 is TGTGCCAGCGGGTTACAGGGGACCTACGAGCAGTACTTC. Its translation: CASGLQGTYEQYF. This chain connects TRBV5-4 to TRBJ2-7, with 7 bases aligning to TRBD1. Trimming at V came to 7 bases and at J to 2 bases, leaving 6 bases not matched to a gene. The germline V gene encodes CDR1 SGHNT and CDR2 YYREEE (reference sequence). This CDR3 has 13 amino acids. Full variable domain (missing parts from reference TRBV5-4 and TRBJ2-7): ETGVTQSPTHLIKTRGQQVTLRCSSQSGHNTVSWYQQALGQGPQFIFQYYREEENGRGNFPPRFSGLQFPNYSSELNVNALELDDSALYLCASGLQGTYEQYFGPGTRLTVT.

In DNA form, the CDR3 reads TGTGCCAGCAGCAAAGACTCCGGCGAGCAGTACTTC. Translation: CASSKDSGEQYF. This rearrangement joins TRBV9 to TRBJ2-7; D remains unclear. The CDR3 is 12 residues long. Trimming shortened V by 4 bases and J by 6 bases, and 11 bases separated the two germline ends. Germline V gives CDR1 SGDLS, CDR2 YYNGEE. The full variable domain, rest sourced from reference TRBV9 and TRBJ2-7, is DSGVTQTPKHLITATGQRVTLRCSPRSGDLSVYWYQQSLDQGLQFLIQYYNGEERAKGNILERFSAQQFPDLHSELNLSSLELGDSALYFCASSKDSGEQYFGPGTRLTVT.

The V and J genes are TRBV7-8 and TRBJ1-1, with TRBD1 matching 9 bases. From germline, CDR1 is SGHVS and CDR2 FQNEAQ. The V and J ends lost 4 bases and 5 bases, in that order; junction bases with no gene match: 14. The CDR3 runs to 17 residues. The CDR3 DNA sequence: TGTGCCAGCAGCTCCCCCGGACAGGGGAAAGGGGGGACTGAAGCTTTCTTT. Translating gives CASSSPGQGKGGTEAFF.

With respect to this clone: The germline gene is not matched at one end of the junction; a read error may be the cause. The chain joins TRBV7-9 to TRBJ1-1; 7 bases are shared with TRBD1. CDR1 and CDR2 from the germline V gene are SEHNR and FQNEAQ (reference sequence). This CDR3 is built from 13 residues. The CDR3 spells CASSLDRATEAFF. CDR3 sequence (DNA): TGTGCCAGCAGTTTAGACAGGGCTACTGAAGCTTTCTTT.